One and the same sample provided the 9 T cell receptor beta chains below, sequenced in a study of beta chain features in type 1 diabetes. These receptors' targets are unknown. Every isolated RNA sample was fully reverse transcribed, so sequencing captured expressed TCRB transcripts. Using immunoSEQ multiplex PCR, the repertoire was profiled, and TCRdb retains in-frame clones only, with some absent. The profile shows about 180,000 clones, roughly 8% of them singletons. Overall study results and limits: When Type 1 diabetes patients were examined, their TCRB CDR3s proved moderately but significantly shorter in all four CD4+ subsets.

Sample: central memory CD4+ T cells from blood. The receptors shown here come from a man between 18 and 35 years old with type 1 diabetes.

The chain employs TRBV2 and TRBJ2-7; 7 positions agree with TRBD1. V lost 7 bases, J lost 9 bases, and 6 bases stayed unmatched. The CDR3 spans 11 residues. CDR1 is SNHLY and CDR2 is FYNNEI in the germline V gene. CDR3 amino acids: CASTVNRGQYF. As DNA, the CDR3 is TGTGCCAGCACCGTTAACAGGGGGCAGTACTTC.

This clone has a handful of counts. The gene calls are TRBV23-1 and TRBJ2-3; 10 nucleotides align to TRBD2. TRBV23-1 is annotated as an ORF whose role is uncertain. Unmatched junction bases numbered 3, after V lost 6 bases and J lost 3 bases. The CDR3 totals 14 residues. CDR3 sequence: CASRSGGATDTQYF. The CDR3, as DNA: TGCGCCAGCAGGAGCGGGGGGGCAACAGATACGCAGTATTTT.

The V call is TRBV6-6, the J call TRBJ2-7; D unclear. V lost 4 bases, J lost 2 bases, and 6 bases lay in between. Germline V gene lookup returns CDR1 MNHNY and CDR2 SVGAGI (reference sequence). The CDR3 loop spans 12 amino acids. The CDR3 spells CASSSHTYEQYF. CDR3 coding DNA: TGTGCCAGCAGTTCCCACACCTACGAGCAGTACTTC.

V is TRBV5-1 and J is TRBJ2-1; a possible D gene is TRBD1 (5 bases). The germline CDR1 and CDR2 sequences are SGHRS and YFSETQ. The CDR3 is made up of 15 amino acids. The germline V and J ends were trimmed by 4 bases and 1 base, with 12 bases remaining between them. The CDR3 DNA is TGCGCCAGCAGCCGAGGACACCAGTCCTACAATGAGCAGTTCTTC. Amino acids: CASSRGHQSYNEQFF.

The CDR3 sequence: CASSLEGAPYNEQFF. The CDR3 DNA follows: TGTGCCAGCAGCTTAGAGGGGGCTCCCTACAATGAGCAGTTCTTC. The chain has TRBV7-2 and TRBJ2-1, with 7 bases lining up with TRBD1. The CDR3 spans 15 residues. Looked up from germline, CDR1 is SGHTA and CDR2 is FQGNSA. V gave up 1 base and J gave up 2 bases; unmatched junction bases: 2.

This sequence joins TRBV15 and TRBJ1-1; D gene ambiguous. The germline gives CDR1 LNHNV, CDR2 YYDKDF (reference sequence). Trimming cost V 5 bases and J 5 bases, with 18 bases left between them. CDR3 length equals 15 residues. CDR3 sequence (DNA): TGTGCCACCAGCCGCCTGCGGGTTTTGACTACTGAAGCTTTCTTT. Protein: CATSRLRVLTTEAFF. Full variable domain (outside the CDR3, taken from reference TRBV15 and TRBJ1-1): DAMVIQNPRYQVTQFGKPVTLSCSQTLNHNVMYWYQQKSSQAPKLLFHYYDKDFNNEADTPDNFQSRRPNTSFCFLDIRSPGLGDTAMYLCATSRLRVLTTEAFFGQGTRLTVV.

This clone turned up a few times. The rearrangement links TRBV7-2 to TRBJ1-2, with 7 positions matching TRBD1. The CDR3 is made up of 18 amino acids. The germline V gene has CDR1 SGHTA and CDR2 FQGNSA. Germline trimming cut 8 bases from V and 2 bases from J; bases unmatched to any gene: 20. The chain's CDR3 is CASGPTPGQPLMNYGYTF. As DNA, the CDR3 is TGTGCCAGCGGGCCCACTCCGGGACAGCCGTTAATGAACTATGGCTACACCTTC. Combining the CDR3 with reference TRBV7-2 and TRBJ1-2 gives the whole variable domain GAGVSQSPSNKVTEKGKDVELRCDPISGHTALYWYRQSLGQGLEFLIYFQGNSAPDKSGLPSDRFSAERTGGSVSTLTIQRTQQEDSAVYLCASGPTPGQPLMNYGYTFGSGTRLTVV.

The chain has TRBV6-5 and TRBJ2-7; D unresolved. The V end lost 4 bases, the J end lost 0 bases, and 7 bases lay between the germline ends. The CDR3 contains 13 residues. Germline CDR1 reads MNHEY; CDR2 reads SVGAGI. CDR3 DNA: TGTGCCAGCAGTTCTAGGCCCTCCTACGAGCAGTACTTC. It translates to CASSSRPSYEQYF.

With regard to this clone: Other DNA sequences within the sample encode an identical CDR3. CDR3 nucleotides: TGCGCCAGCAGCCGAGACAGGGAATCCTACGAGCAGTACTTC. Its protein is CASSRDRESYEQYF. The rearrangement links TRBV4-3 to TRBJ2-7; 7 nucleotides line up with TRBD1. J was trimmed by 1 base and V by 4 bases; bases with no gene match: 4. Germline lookup yields CDR1 LGHNA and CDR2 YSLEER. This CDR3 is 14 amino acids long.